This is a list of T cell receptor beta chains from one sample in a study of cytomegalovirus exposure and HLA in healthy donors. Repertoires were generated with immunoSEQ multiplex PCR, while TCRdb's copy carries only in-frame clones and drops some. Of over 150,000 clones in the sample, approximately 75% were seen once. The specimen sequenced was PBMCs. These receptors were taken from a man in his late teens or twenties in good health and CMV-seronegative. Both conserved end residues are part of each CDR3. A D gene is named only where the DNA matches it firmly. Rows give clone size only sometimes, using once, few, many, or a class for an expanded clone.

CDR3 length,V gene,J gene,clone size,D gene,CDR3 protein,CDR3 DNA
14,TRBV5-6,TRBJ1-1,.,.,CASSSGYRRTEAFF,TGTGCCAGCAGCTCGGGTTATCGAAGGACTGAAGCTTTCTTT
15,TRBV5-1,TRBJ2-2,.,TRBD2,CASTLAGPATRELFF,TGCGCCAGCACCCTAGCGGGTCCGGCCACCAGGGAGCTGTTTTTT
20,TRBV30,TRBJ1-4,.,TRBD1,CAWSPTPKTGANSGHEKLFF,TGTGCCTGGAGTCCTACCCCGAAGACAGGGGCCAACTCTGGCCATGAAAAACTGTTTTTT
13,TRBV6-6,TRBJ1-2,once,.,CASSYGGNYGYTF,TGTGCCAGCAGTTATGGGGGGAACTATGGCTACACCTTC
13,TRBV18,TRBJ2-3,few,.,CASQRGASDTQYF,TGTGCCAGTCAACGAGGCGCATCAGATACGCAGTATTTT
15,TRBV7-9,TRBJ2-7,.,.,CASSLMTGPRTEQYF,TGTGCCAGCAGCCTGATGACAGGCCCTCGCACCGAGCAGTACTTC
14,TRBV5-1,TRBJ1-1,.,.,CASSIDFMNTEAFF,TGCGCCAGCAGCATTGACTTCATGAACACTGAAGCTTTCTTT
15,TRBV10-3,TRBJ1-1,.,TRBD1,CAISESTGGYAEAFF,TGTGCCATCAGTGAGTCGACAGGGGGGTACGCTGAAGCTTTCTTT
15,TRBV27,TRBJ1-2,.,TRBD1,CASSLISTGGGGYTF,TGTGCCAGCAGTCTAATATCCACAGGGGGCGGTGGCTACACCTTC
16,TRBV27,TRBJ2-7,once,TRBD1,CASSGTGGRFSYEQYF,TGTGCCAGCAGTGGGACAGGGGGACGCTTCTCCTACGAGCAGTACTTC
12,TRBV19,TRBJ1-5,few,.,CASRVGDQPQHF,TGTGCCAGTAGAGTAGGGGATCAGCCCCAGCATTTT
13,TRBV6-5,TRBJ2-5,.,TRBD2,CASRKREAETQYF,TGTGCCAGCAGAAAACGGGAGGCGGAGACCCAGTACTTC
21,TRBV28,TRBJ1-5,.,TRBD1,CASSSPVLRDRGLSGNQPQHF,TGTGCCAGCAGTTCCCCAGTCTTGCGGGACAGGGGGCTCTCAGGCAATCAGCCCCAGCATTTT
14,TRBV7-9,TRBJ2-5,.,.,CASSFPGGQETQYF,TGTGCCAGCAGCTTCCCAGGGGGGCAAGAGACCCAGTACTTC
15,TRBV7-9,TRBJ1-2,few,.,CASSLQAGSNYGYTF,TGTGCCAGCAGCTTACAGGCAGGGTCTAACTATGGCTACACCTTC
14,TRBV7-9,TRBJ1-1,.,TRBD1,CSSSSAQGGPEAFF,TGTTCCAGCAGCTCGGCACAGGGGGGACCTGAAGCTTTCTTT
15,TRBV4-3,TRBJ2-5,.,TRBD2,CASSLRLAGEETQYF,TGCGCCAGCAGCCTCCGACTAGCGGGGGAGGAGACCCAGTACTTC
13,TRBV19,TRBJ1-2,.,.,CASQGRRPYGYTF,TGTGCCAGCCAGGGGCGTCGTCCCTATGGCTACACCTTC
19,TRBV5-4,TRBJ2-1,.,TRBD2,CASSSAARLAGGLGNEQFF,TGTGCCAGCAGCTCCGCAGCACGGCTAGCGGGGGGACTTGGCAATGAGCAGTTCTTC
15,TRBV4-3,TRBJ2-5,once,TRBD2,CASSLATGGGQTQYF,TGCGCCAGCAGCCTAGCGACGGGAGGGGGTCAGACCCAGTACTTC
15,TRBV4-3,TRBJ2-2,.,TRBD1,CASSRQGARFGELFF,TGCGCCAGCAGCAGACAGGGGGCGCGTTTCGGGGAGCTGTTTTTT
14,TRBV19,TRBJ1-5,.,.,CASTLREGRQPQHF,TGTGCCAGTACCCTTAGGGAGGGGCGGCAGCCCCAGCATTTT
13,TRBV7-8,TRBJ2-7,.,TRBD1,CASSFGTGLKQYF,TGTGCCAGCAGCTTCGGGACAGGCCTTAAGCAGTACTTC
14,TRBV5-4,TRBJ1-4,.,.,CASSLERGDEKLFF,TGTGCCAGCAGCTTGGAACGAGGTGATGAAAAACTGTTTTTT
15,TRBV7-8,TRBJ2-3,.,TRBD1,CASSLTGGDTDTQYF,TGTGCCAGCAGCTTGACAGGGGGCGACACAGATACGCAGTATTTT
22,TRBV4-2,TRBJ1-4,.,TRBD1,CASSLTPLRTGGGRITNEKLFF,TGTGCCAGCAGCCTAACACCTTTAAGGACAGGGGGCGGGAGGATAACTAATGAAAAACTGTTTTTT
13,TRBV2,TRBJ2-5,.,.,CASSGGTGETQYF,TGTGCCAGCAGCGGAGGGACCGGAGAGACCCAGTACTTC
14,TRBV5-1,TRBJ1-4,.,TRBD1,CASSFAGGNEKLFF,TGCGCCAGCAGCTTCGCAGGGGGGAATGAAAAACTGTTTTTT
19,TRBV7-3,TRBJ1-6,.,.,CASSPPRGGTSSYNSPLHF,TGTGCCAGCAGCCCCCCAAGGGGAGGGACTAGCTCCTATAATTCACCCCTCCACTTT
13,TRBV27,TRBJ1-2,.,.,CASSLAANYGYTF,TGTGCCAGCAGTTTGGCCGCTAACTATGGCTACACCTTC
13,TRBV28,TRBJ2-1,.,.,CASRLPAYNEQFF,TGTGCCAGCAGATTACCTGCCTACAATGAGCAGTTCTTC
16,TRBV7-9,TRBJ1-6,.,.,CSSSLLGSPEDSPLHF,TGTTCCAGCAGCTTACTGGGGTCACCGGAGGATTCACCCCTCCACTTT
18,TRBV11-1,TRBJ2-2,.,TRBD2,CASSFGLAGGLNTGELFF,TGTGCCAGCAGCTTCGGACTAGCGGGGGGCCTGAACACCGGGGAGCTGTTTTTT
14,TRBV5-1,TRBJ2-3,.,.,CASSEGGVTDTQYF,TGCGCCAGCAGCGAAGGAGGGGTTACAGATACGCAGTATTTT
15,TRBV7-9,TRBJ1-1,.,.,CASRFQAGDYTEAFF,TGTGCCAGCAGGTTCCAAGCGGGGGACTACACTGAAGCTTTCTTT
17,TRBV2,TRBJ2-7,.,TRBD2,CASSDGLAGAKSYEQYF,TGTGCCAGCAGCGATGGACTAGCGGGGGCTAAGTCCTACGAGCAGTACTTC
13,TRBV6-5,TRBJ2-7,once,.,CASSYKLSYEQYF,TGTGCCAGCAGTTACAAGCTCTCCTACGAGCAGTACTTC
15,TRBV13,TRBJ2-1,.,.,CASSVTVAVDNEQFF,TGTGCCAGCAGCGTTACCGTTGCAGTTGACAATGAGCAGTTCTTC
15,TRBV19,TRBJ2-7,.,TRBD1,CASALSPGQTYEQYF,TGTGCCAGTGCCCTCTCTCCGGGACAGACCTACGAGCAGTACTTC
15,TRBV19,TRBJ1-4,.,.,CASSPPGLGGEKLFF,TGTGCCAGTAGCCCGCCAGGGCTAGGGGGTGAAAAACTGTTTTTT
15,TRBV27,TRBJ1-4,.,.,CASSLRQPTNEKLFF,TGTGCCAGCAGCCTTAGACAGCCAACTAATGAAAAACTGTTTTTT
16,TRBV19,TRBJ1-3,.,TRBD1,CASSEITGVRGNTIYF,TGTGCCAGTAGTGAAATAACAGGGGTCCGTGGAAACACCATATATTTT
13,TRBV6-6,TRBJ1-1,few,TRBD1,CASSTRDRDEAFF,TGTGCCAGCAGTACCCGGGACAGAGATGAAGCTTTCTTT
11,TRBV30,TRBJ1-2,.,.,CAWSWENGYTF,TGTGCCTGGAGTTGGGAGAATGGCTACACCTTC
15,TRBV21-1,TRBJ2-7,.,.,CASQGEGVLSYEQYF,TGTGCCAGCCAGGGGGAAGGGGTTTTATCCTACGAGCAGTACTTC
15,TRBV5-8,TRBJ2-1,.,TRBD1,CASSRQGNSYNEQFF,TGTGCCAGCAGCAGACAGGGCAACTCCTACAATGAGCAGTTCTTC
12,TRBV6-5,TRBJ2-1,few,TRBD2,CASSKGRDEQFF,TGTGCCAGCAGCAAGGGGAGGGATGAGCAGTTCTTC
13,TRBV6-1,TRBJ2-2,.,.,CASRLSGLRELFF,TGTGCCAGCAGACTGTCAGGGTTGCGGGAGCTGTTTTTT
15,TRBV30,TRBJ2-7,.,TRBD2,CAWSEQMGGFYEQYF,TGTGCCTGGAGTGAACAGATGGGGGGGTTTTACGAGCAGTACTTC
15,TRBV5-1,TRBJ2-3,.,TRBD1,CASDAGGGNTDTQYF,TGCGCCAGCGACGCAGGGGGTGGGAACACAGATACGCAGTATTTT
14,TRBV9,TRBJ2-3,.,.,CASSVDRSTDTQYF,TGTGCCAGCAGCGTAGACAGGAGCACAGATACGCAGTATTTT
15,TRBV7-2,TRBJ1-2,once,TRBD1,CASSSQGATPYGYTF,TGTGCCAGCAGCTCCCAGGGGGCCACTCCCTATGGCTACACCTTC
15,TRBV10-3,TRBJ1-1,.,TRBD1,CAISDRDGTNTEAFF,TGTGCCATCAGCGACAGGGATGGGACGAACACTGAAGCTTTCTTT
17,TRBV7-2,TRBJ1-4,.,.,CASSLGLSPLANEKLFF,TGTGCCAGCAGCTTAGGCCTTAGTCCCTTGGCTAATGAAAAACTGTTTTTT
13,TRBV6-1,TRBJ2-2,.,.,CASKDSQSGELFF,TGTGCCAGTAAGGACAGCCAGTCCGGGGAGCTGTTTTTT
18,TRBV7-8,TRBJ2-2,.,TRBD1,CASSPRSGQPSNTGELFF,TGTGCCAGCAGCCCGAGATCGGGACAGCCCTCGAACACCGGGGAGCTGTTTTTT
16,TRBV25-1,TRBJ1-2,once,.,CASGGPVAMRAYGYTF,TGTGCCAGCGGCGGGCCAGTGGCGATGCGGGCCTATGGCTACACCTTC
13,TRBV25-1,TRBJ2-7,.,TRBD2,CASPQRGSYEQYF,TGTGCTAGCCCCCAGCGGGGGTCCTACGAGCAGTACTTC
14,TRBV5-1,TRBJ1-6,.,TRBD1,CASSRTGTGSPLHF,TGCGCCAGCAGCCGGACAGGGACGGGATCACCCCTCCACTTT
13,TRBV29-1,TRBJ2-5,.,.,CSVEEGRRETQYF,TGCAGCGTTGAAGAGGGCAGGAGGGAGACCCAGTACTTC